This T cell receptor beta chain is from a study of Ad26.COV2.S vaccination and SARS-CoV-2 variants (dated by TCRdb to about 2021). Notes on the research overall: TCRbeta repertoire sequencing served as the tool for gauging how specific and how broad the SARS-CoV-2-reactive T cell receptors were following Ad26.COV2.S vaccination. The TCR-sequenced set comprised around 30 samples: about 19 Ad26.COV2.S vaccine recipients, 5 placebo recipients and 8 SARS-CoV-2 convalescent individuals. What the work shows at the level of the full study, not this receptor alone: Spike-specific TCR breadth was higher in Ad26.COV2.S recipients than in placebo recipients (P = 0.0014). According to the authors, total T cell responses may have been underestimated by the TCR breadth and depth analyses. After vaccination, spike-specific CD8+ and CD4+ T cell responses were reported to show substantial breadth. Vaccine and placebo recipients had similar non-spike TCR breadth, a finding consistent with the vaccine containing only spike.

The CDR3 numbers 15 residues from cysteine through phenylalanine. CDR3 DNA is the only sequence kept; it has 45 bases, read in frame from the first base. Germline trimming: 5 bases from V, 5 bases from J; junction bases outside gene matches: 11. The germline V gene (reference sequence) provides CDR1 SGHNT and CDR2 YYREEE. Concerning this clone: Its antigen remains unidentified. Base qualities were left out, and no much larger clone turns up one base away.

Sample time point, as interpreted from the label and publication: individuals recovered from natural SARS-CoV-2 infection. The immunoSEQ Assay was the method used to sequence TCRbeta CDR3 regions. After extraction, genomic DNA underwent amplification by bias-controlled multiplex PCR, followed by high-throughput sequencing. For the original study's pipeline: Collapsing and filtering of sequences were performed to quantify the absolute abundance of each unique TCRbeta CDR3 region. T cell fraction was estimated by normalizing TCRbeta template counts to usable DNA, which was measured by amplifying reference genes present in all nucleated cells. Repertoire TCRs were annotated as SARS-CoV-2-specific when V gene, CDR3 amino acid sequence and J gene were exactly matched to a known reactive TCR set. MIRA supplied the reference SARS-CoV-2 TCR set, which was filtered for enrichment in COVID-19-positive ImmuneCODE repertoires so that public or cross-reactive TCRs were removed. Based on the MIRA antigens, annotated TCRs were further analysed at the level of specific ORF or position within ORF. Breadth was defined as annotated unique rearrangements over total unique productive rearrangements; depth was the summed frequency of those rearrangements. TCR breadth was compared between groups using two-sided Wilcoxon rank-sum tests. The source is immuneACCESS, and TCRdb retained only in-frame sequences with V and J called. Part of the clones is not carried over; for the studies checked, unresolved V genes explain less than half of this, and the remainder is unexplained. V and J calls and clone size are those listed in that table; D and trimming were worked out from the DNA. This sample holds roughly 150,000 clones; roughly 89% were observed only once. In total, the top ten clones hold 4% to 6% of the sample.

The material was peripheral blood, obtained after recovery from COVID-19. The chain couples TRBV5-4 to TRBJ2-5; a stretch of 8 junction bases matches TRBD1. The clonotype was recovered from a human donor who had recovered from COVID-19. The encoded CDR3 is CASRLDRGRVETQYF. The bases read TGTGCCAGCAGACTAGACAGGGGAAGGGTCGAGACCCAGTACTTC.